Listed below are T cell receptor beta chains from one sample, sequenced in a study of regulatory T cells in long-lasting Graves disease. TCRdb processed the multiplex PCR reads anew with MiXCR; each CDR3 protein has one entry. Among fewer than 550,000 distinct CDR3 sequences listed, 20% to 25% were seen once. The sequenced sample was peripheral blood mononuclear cells (PBMCs), obtained when the disease was refractory, from a patient treated with antithyroid drugs. The source of these receptors is a female donor with Graves disease. Each CDR3 is given with its conserved first and last residue. D genes are given only for firm matches. Clone size appears in some rows only: once, few, many, or a class for an expanded clone.

D | size | J | V | CDR3 | DNA
NA | NA | TRBJ2-1 | TRBV9 | CASSVWDAEQFF | TGTGCCAGCAGCGTCTGGGACGCCGAGCAGTTCTTC
NA | NA | TRBJ1-1 | TRBV7-8 | CASSLSAPEAFF | TGTGCCAGCAGCCTCAGCGCACCTGAAGCTTTCTTT
TRBD2 | many | TRBJ2-5 | TRBV10-3 | CAISDGGAKETQYF | TGTGCCATCAGTGACGGGGGGGCAAAGGAGACCCAGTACTTC
NA | few | TRBJ2-5 | TRBV9 | CASSVDGRLETQYF | TGTGCCAGCAGCGTAGATGGGAGGCTGGAGACCCAGTACTTC
TRBD1 | NA | TRBJ1-6 | TRBV7-2 | CASSPRQGPNSPLHF | TGTGCCAGCAGCCCCAGACAGGGGCCTAATTCACCCCTCCACTTT
TRBD1 | many | TRBJ1-1 | TRBV6-1 | CASSDRGLITFF | TGTGCCAGCAGTGACAGGGGGCTAATCACTTTCTTT
NA | NA | TRBJ2-7 | TRBV6-2/TRBV6-3 | CASSSRQVEQYF | TGTGCCAGCAGTTCACGACAGGTCGAGCAGTACTTC
NA | NA | TRBJ1-2 | TRBV20-1 | CSARGSGEPNYGYTF | TGCAGTGCTAGAGGGTCTGGGGAGCCTAACTATGGCTACACCTTC
NA | few | TRBJ1-1 | TRBV7-9 | CASSPGDGSEAFF | TGTGCCAGCAGCCCCGGTGATGGATCTGAAGCTTTCTTT
NA | few | TRBJ1-1 | TRBV15 | CATSREGERNEAFF | TGTGCCACCAGCAGAGAGGGGGAGAGAAATGAAGCTTTCTTT
NA | NA | TRBJ1-5 | TRBV19 | CASSIQGQGNQPQHF | TGTGCCAGTAGTATCCAGGGGCAGGGCAATCAGCCCCAGCATTTT
TRBD1 | many | TRBJ1-6 | TRBV28 | CASSPIGQGNYSPLHF | TGTGCCAGCAGCCCGATTGGACAGGGCAATTATTCACCCCTCCACTTT
NA | many | TRBJ2-7 | TRBV11-2 | CASSSLWGGLTEQYF | TGTGCCAGCAGCTCCCTCTGGGGGGGCCTGACCGAGCAGTACTTC
NA | few | TRBJ2-7 | TRBV4-1 | CASSQGFDRNSYEQYF | TGCGCCAGCAGCCAAGGTTTCGACAGGAACTCCTACGAGCAGTACTTC
NA | few | TRBJ2-7 | TRBV12-3/TRBV12-4 | CASSSGTRYEQYF | TGTGCCAGCAGTTCCGGGACTCGCTACGAGCAGTACTTC
TRBD1 | NA | TRBJ1-1 | TRBV30 | CAWSVQGFEAFF | TGTGCCTGGAGTGTACAGGGGTTCGAAGCTTTCTTT
NA | NA | TRBJ1-5 | TRBV19 | CASSIALYSNQPQHF | TGTGCCAGTAGTATAGCACTTTATAGCAATCAGCCCCAGCATTTT
NA | many | TRBJ1-4 | TRBV12-3/TRBV12-4 | CASSSTEYNEKLFF | TGTGCCAGCAGTTCGACGGAATATAATGAAAAACTGTTTTTT
NA | many | TRBJ1-1 | TRBV6-1 | CASSPLFWTKNTEAFF | TGTGCCAGCAGCCCTCTATTTTGGACAAAGAACACTGAAGCTTTCTTT
NA | many | TRBJ2-7 | TRBV29-1 | CSVDGLRGGGYEQYF | TGCAGCGTTGACGGTCTTCGGGGTGGTGGCTACGAGCAGTACTTC
NA | NA | TRBJ2-1 | TRBV9 | CASSADGGSSNEQFF | TGTGCCAGCAGCGCGGACGGAGGTTCTTCCAATGAGCAGTTCTTC
TRBD2 | few | TRBJ2-7 | TRBV5-1 | CASSLAGVRAYEQYF | TGCGCCAGCAGCTTAGCGGGGGTGAGGGCCTACGAGCAGTACTTC
TRBD2 | few | TRBJ2-1 | TRBV27 | CASSSSREPYNEQFF | TGTGCCAGCAGTTCATCGCGGGAGCCCTACAATGAGCAGTTCTTC
TRBD1 | many | TRBJ1-1 | TRBV5-1 | CASSLEGQRNTEAFF | TGCGCCAGCAGCTTGGAGGGACAGAGGAACACTGAAGCTTTCTTT
TRBD1 | many | TRBJ1-2 | TRBV6-5 | CASSYFPGQGLQDKSYTF | TGTGCCAGCAGTTACTTTCCCGGACAGGGGTTGCAGGATAAGAGCTACACCTTC
NA | NA | TRBJ1-5 | TRBV20-1 | CSARGVGSQPQHF | TGCAGTGCTAGAGGGGTAGGGTCTCAGCCCCAGCATTTT
TRBD1 | NA | TRBJ2-2 | TRBV6-2/TRBV6-3 | CASSGQGLTGELFF | TGTGCCAGCTCGGGACAGGGGTTGACCGGGGAGCTGTTTTTT
NA | few | TRBJ1-1 | TRBV29-1 | CSVEDRRTGLNTEAFF | TGCAGCGTTGAAGATCGGCGAACAGGCTTGAACACTGAAGCTTTCTTT
NA | many | TRBJ1-3 | TRBV28 | CASSLPRQTFSGNTIYF | TGTGCCAGCAGTCTACCCCGACAAACCTTCTCTGGAAACACCATATATTTT
NA | few | TRBJ1-5 | TRBV19 | CASSIVGGPRRSNQPQHF | TGTGCCAGTAGTATCGTCGGTGGGCCCCGACGGAGCAATCAGCCCCAGCATTTT
NA | many | TRBJ1-2 | TRBV2 | CASSEGAGDGYTF | TGTGCCAGCAGTGAAGGGGCAGGGGATGGCTACACCTTC
NA | many | TRBJ1-1 | TRBV6-5 | CASSYSGRILMNTEAFF | TGTGCCAGCAGTTACTCCGGACGGATTTTAATGAACACTGAAGCTTTCTTT